These 18 T cell receptor beta chains share one sample of origin, sequenced in a study of post-analysis software for immune sequencing data. Findings and caveats of the study: Patients had higher frequencies than controls of five or six TRBV segments, including TRBV5-6, TRBV5-1 and TRBV20-1.

Incorporated into the TCR beta cDNA libraries were unique molecular identifiers, which served to reduce PCR and sequencing biases. TCRdb fed the PCR reads into MiXCR, producing one record per CDR3 protein. The sample carries about 540,000 distinct CDR3 sequences, around a third recorded once. These receptors have no known antigen. The specimen was blood. All receptors come from a girl aged 2-17 years with multiple sclerosis.

This clonotype has more than one count but fewer than ten. The rearrangement links TRBV5-1 to TRBJ1-2, with TRBD1 matching over 8 bases. V lost 2 bases to trimming and J lost 7 bases; unmatched junction nucleotides: 4. Germline V gene data show CDR1 as SGHRS and CDR2 as YFSETQ. The CDR3 has 13 amino acids. DNA of the CDR3: TGCGCCAGCAGCTTACTGGACAGGGTTGGCTACACCTTC. It yields the protein CASSLLDRVGYTF.

The V and J genes are TRBV7-3 and TRBJ2-1; 11 bases agree with TRBD2. Looked up from germline, CDR1 is SGHTA and CDR2 is FQGTGA. This CDR3 comprises 16 residues. The V gene end was trimmed by 2 bases and the J gene end by 4 bases; junction bases not matched to a gene: 4. The CDR3 coding sequence is TGTGCCAGCAGCTTAGTAGCGGGGGGGCCATACAATGAGCAGTTCTTC. Translating it yields CASSLVAGGPYNEQFF.

J is TRBJ2-3 and V is TRBV4-1, with 10 bases identical to TRBD2. The J segment lost 11 bases and the V segment lost 3 bases, leaving 8 bases of the junction unmatched. The CDR3 sequence is 14 residues long. Germline CDR1 and CDR2: MGHRA and YSYEKL. This CDR3 reads CASSHYGLAEKQYF. In DNA, the CDR3 is TGCGCCAGCAGCCACTACGGACTAGCGGAGAAGCAGTATTTT.

This clonotype was seen a handful of times. One base away lies a much larger clone, so this may be a sequencing read error. The chain has TRBV7-2 and TRBJ2-1, with D possibly being TRBD1 or TRBD2 (6 bases each). CDR1 SGHTA and CDR2 FQGNSA come from the germline V gene. The CDR3 covers 15 residues. Here the CDR3 reads CASSSDWGAYNDQFF. Here the CDR3 DNA reads TGTGCCAGCAGTTCCGACTGGGGGGCCTACAATGATCAGTTCTTC.

This chain joins TRBV27 and TRBJ1-6; D call uncertain. CDR1 MNHEY and CDR2 SMNVEV come from the germline V gene (reference sequence). CDR3 size: 13 residues. V shed 7 bases and J shed 14 bases, with 18 bases lying between them. CDR3 amino acids: CASTGGYGASLHF. CDR3 sequence (DNA): TGTGCCAGCACTGGTGGGTACGGAGCGTCCCTCCACTTT.

The chain carries TRBV6-1 and TRBJ2-2; maybe TRBD2 (5 bases). Germline V gene data show CDR1 as MNHNS and CDR2 as SASEGT. The CDR3 spans 14 residues. V was cut by 6 bases and J by 5 bases, with 13 bases left in between. Here the CDR3 reads CASSLFPGTGELFF. CDR3 DNA sequence: TGTGCCAGCAGCTTATTCCCGGGGACCGGGGAGCTGTTTTTT.

The V and J genes are TRBV15 and TRBJ1-3; no clear D gene. Germline V gene data show CDR1 as LNHNV and CDR2 as YYDKDF (reference sequence). The length of the CDR3 is 16 residues. Trimming took 0 bases from V and 1 from J, leaving 10 bases between them. The CDR3: CATSRDALGSGNTIYF. The CDR3 bases are TGTGCCACCAGCAGAGATGCGCTGGGTTCTGGAAACACCATATATTTT.

The chain employs TRBV2 and TRBJ2-5; TRBD2 aligns across 10 bases. The CDR3 contains 14 residues. Germline CDR1 and CDR2: SNHLY and FYNNEI. V lost 6 bases, J lost 7 bases, and 8 bases stayed unmatched. CDR3 sequence reads: CASRVAGGPGTQYF. The CDR3 nucleotides are TGTGCCAGCAGGGTAGCGGGGGGCCCGGGGACCCAGTACTTC.

The J gene is TRBJ2-1, the V gene TRBV5-1; D may be TRBD1 (6 bases). This CDR3 is 13 amino acids long. Germline V gives CDR1 SGHRS, CDR2 YFSETQ. The V gene lost 4 bases and the J gene lost 13 bases, with 18 bases spanning the gap. In DNA, the CDR3 is TGCGCCAGCAGCCTTGGACAGCAAGAGACCCAGTTCTTC. It specifies CASSLGQQETQFF.

The V call is TRBV10-3, the J call TRBJ1-4; D is undetermined. V lost 6 bases and J 5 bases, leaving 13 bases between the germline ends. The CDR3 is 14 residues long. The germline CDR1 and CDR2 sequences are ENHRY and SYGVKD. The CDR3 region has the DNA TGTGCCATCAGCTCCCCAGGACGGAATGAAAAACTGTTTTTT. It encodes CAISSPGRNEKLFF.

A few counts support this clonotype. The chain couples TRBV20-1 to TRBJ2-3; 10 nucleotides agree with TRBD2. The junction had 14 bases not matched to a gene; V was cut back by 6 bases and J by 2 bases. The CDR3 runs to 17 residues. The germline V gene encodes CDR1 DFQATT and CDR2 SNEGSKA (reference sequence). The CDR3 nucleotides are TGCAGTGCCATAGCGAGCGGGGGGGCGCATATCACAGATACGCAGTATTTT. Amino acid sequence: CSAIASGGAHITDTQYF.

This clonotype showed up many times. The chain carries TRBV7-9 and TRBJ2-5; a possible D gene is TRBD1 (6 bases). The germline V and J ends were trimmed by 5 bases and 2 bases, with 12 bases remaining between them. The CDR3 spans 14 residues. CDR1 is SEHNR and CDR2 is FQNEAQ in the germline V gene (reference sequence). DNA for the CDR3: TGTGCCAGCAGCCATATTGGACAGCAAGAGACCCAGTACTTC. This translates into CASSHIGQQETQYF. The entire variable domain, with the rest obtained from reference TRBV7-9 and TRBJ2-5, is as follows: DTGVSQNPRHKITKRGQNVTFRCDPISEHNRLYWYRQTLGQGPEFLTYFQNEAQLEKSRLLSDRFSAERPKGSFSTLEIQRTEQGDSAMYLCASSHIGQQETQYFGPGTRLLVL.

In its sample, this clonotype was seen a few times. V gene TRBV5-1 combines with J gene TRBJ2-5; D not certain. The V and J ends lost 9 bases and 5 bases respectively, with 17 bases between them. The CDR3 contains 13 residues. CDR1 SGHRS and CDR2 YFSETQ come from the germline V gene. The CDR3 protein is CATRIDLIETQYF. CDR3 sequence (DNA): TGCGCCACCAGAATCGACCTGATCGAGACCCAGTACTTC.

This chain links TRBV20-1 with TRBJ2-3, with unresolved D. The germline V gene has CDR1 DFQATT and CDR2 SNEGSKA (reference sequence). V dropped 6 bases and J dropped 0 bases, with 16 bases sitting between them. The CDR3 is 15 amino acids. CDR3 sequence: CSAHRLGVSTDTQYF. Here the CDR3 DNA reads TGCAGTGCCCACCGTCTTGGGGTTAGCACAGATACGCAGTATTTT.

The chain uses TRBV12-3 or TRBV12-4 and TRBJ2-1; 8 bases line up with TRBD2. V trimming: 6 bases; J trimming: 3 bases; junction bases outside the gene matches: 7. There are 15 residues in the CDR3. The CDR3 nucleotides are TGTGCCAGCAGCTACGTAGCGGGACTCTACAATGAGCAGTTCTTC. Translation gives CASSYVAGLYNEQFF.

CDR3 coding DNA: TGCAGTGTTCCCAGCGCAGGGGTGGGGTCACCCCTCCACTTT. It encodes CSVPSAGVGSPLHF. The chain joins TRBV20-1 to TRBJ1-6; D is perhaps TRBD1 (6 bases). CDR1 DFQATT and CDR2 SNEGSKA come from the germline V gene (reference sequence). The V end was cut by 7 bases, the J end by 10 bases, with 20 bases between. This CDR3 is 14 amino acids long.

This clonotype was detected a few times. V usage is TRBV25-1 and J usage is TRBJ1-2; tentative D call: TRBD1 (5 bases). This CDR3 is built from 16 residues. V shed 1 base and J shed 5 bases, with 17 bases lying between them. Germline V gene sequence: CDR1 MGHDK, CDR2 SYGVNS. CDR3 bases: TGTGCCAGCAGTGAATTAGGTTCGAGGCAGGGTTATGGCTACACCTTC. This sequence encodes CASSELGSRQGYGYTF.

The genes are TRBV15 and TRBJ2-7, with a weak D call TRBD1 (5 bases). V shed 2 bases and J shed 1 base, with 9 bases lying between them. This CDR3 has 14 amino acids. CDR1 and CDR2 from the germline V gene are LNHNV and YYDKDF (reference sequence). The CDR3 sequence: CATSRRQTSYEQYF. The DNA of the CDR3 is TGTGCCACCAGCAGAAGACAGACTTCCTACGAGCAGTACTTC.